These 5 T cell receptor beta chains were sequenced from one sample in a study of T-cell memory formation after mild COVID-19. Each CDR3 protein is one row after TCRdb ran MiXCR on the 5' RACE reads. This table has more than 200,000 distinct CDR3 sequences, about 17% appearing once. The specimen was PBMCs or a T cell subset sorted from them (not recorded which). These receptor sequences come from a man aged 18 to 29 who had mild COVID-19 (a few samples of this study predate the infection). Cell type and time point are not known.

This clonotype came up many times. The chain is built from TRBV5-1 and TRBJ2-2, with D perhaps assigned TRBD1 or TRBD2 (5 bases each). Per germline, CDR1 SGHRS and CDR2 YFSETQ. V dropped 2 bases and J dropped 4 bases, with 12 bases sitting between them. The CDR3 contains 15 residues. For the CDR3, the DNA is TGCGCCAGCAGCTTTGGGGCCGGGGCCACCGGGGAGCTGTTTTTT. Protein: CASSFGAGATGELFF.

This chain connects TRBV20-1 to TRBJ1-1; no reliable D call. The CDR3 sequence is 11 residues long. Germline CDR1 is DFQATT and CDR2 is SNEGSKA (reference sequence). Trimming took off 0 bases at V and 6 bases at J, with 5 bases between the two ends. In nucleotides, the CDR3 is TGCAGTGCTAGAGATAGGGCTGAAGCTTTCTTT. Translating it yields CSARDRAEAFF.

V usage is TRBV20-1 and J usage is TRBJ2-2; 7 bases are a match to TRBD2. The CDR3 totals 15 residues. With 2 bases clipped from V and 2 bases from J, the junction kept 5 bases outside the gene matches. Germline V CDR1 and CDR2: DFQATT, SNEGSKA (reference sequence). CDR3 sequence: CSARSLAVNTGELFF. The CDR3 region has the DNA TGCAGTGCTAGATCTCTAGCGGTAAACACCGGGGAGCTGTTTTTT.

In this sample, this clonotype turned up a few times. The chain is built from TRBV4-2 and TRBJ1-2; a weak D match, TRBD1 (6 bases). This CDR3 comprises 16 residues. The germline V gene encodes CDR1 LGHNA and CDR2 YNFKEQ. Deletions cut 1 base from V and 4 bases from J, with 16 bases between. In DNA form, the CDR3 reads TGTGCCAGCAGCCAAGGCAAAACAGGGACACTCTATGGCTACACCTTC. Protein: CASSQGKTGTLYGYTF.

The chain has TRBV5-1 and TRBJ1-2; 12 bases map to TRBD1. Germline trimming cut 4 bases from V and 7 bases from J; bases unmatched to any gene: 8. This CDR3 is built from 15 residues. CDR1 and CDR2 (germline): SGHRS, YFSETQ. In DNA, the CDR3 is TGCGCCAGCAGCGAACTACGGGACAGGGGGCTTGGCTACACCTTC. It specifies CASSELRDRGLGYTF.